This is a list of T cell receptor beta chains from one sample in a study of cytomegalovirus exposure and HLA in healthy donors. The protocol was immunoSEQ multiplex PCR, while the TCRdb copy is restricted to in-frame clones and leaves out a portion. The data contain 150,000 or so clones, around 75% of them singletons. The sequenced material came from PBMCs. Receptors were obtained from a man in his thirties or forties in good health and CMV-seronegative. Each CDR3 is given with its conserved first and last residue. The D gene is left open where the match is weak. Clone size is given for some rows only: seen once, a few or many times, or a class if the clone is expanded.

CDR3: CASGDYRSYEQYF; DNA: TGTGCCAGCGGAGATTACAGGTCCTACGAGCAGTACTTC; size: -; J: TRBJ2-7; D: -; V: TRBV11-2
CDR3: CASSLAKGDEQYF; DNA: TGTGCCAGCAGCTTGGCCAAGGGGGACGAGCAGTACTTC; size: -; J: TRBJ2-7; D: -; V: TRBV5-5
CDR3: CASSLTKGTGDPRYEQYF; DNA: TGTGCCAGCAGCTTAACGAAAGGGACAGGGGACCCCCGGTACGAGCAGTACTTC; size: -; J: TRBJ2-7; D: TRBD1; V: TRBV7-3
CDR3: CSTRQGNGELFF; DNA: TGCAGCACCCGACAGGGAAACGGGGAGCTGTTTTTT; size: few; J: TRBJ2-2; D: TRBD1; V: TRBV29-1
CDR3: CASSFPCRASGEWETQYF; DNA: TGTGCCAGCAGCTTCCCCTGCAGGGCTAGCGGGGAGTGGGAGACCCAGTACTTC; size: few; J: TRBJ2-5; D: TRBD2; V: TRBV11-3
CDR3: CASSAYGTSGTDTQYF; DNA: TGTGCCAGCAGCGCGTATGGGACTAGCGGAACAGATACGCAGTATTTT; size: -; J: TRBJ2-3; D: TRBD2; V: TRBV9
CDR3: CSVAGDATNEKLFF; DNA: TGCAGCGTTGCGGGAGACGCAACTAATGAAAAACTGTTTTTT; size: -; J: TRBJ1-4; D: -; V: TRBV29-1
CDR3: CASSSLFGSTDTQYF; DNA: TGTGCCAGCAGCTCACTCTTCGGTAGCACAGATACGCAGTATTTT; size: -; J: TRBJ2-3; D: -; V: TRBV9
CDR3: CASNIQGNTEAFF; DNA: TGTGCCAGCAACATACAGGGGAACACTGAAGCTTTCTTT; size: -; J: TRBJ1-1; D: -; V: TRBV28
CDR3: CASTPPSGADGYTF; DNA: TGTGCCAGCACTCCTCCCTCTGGGGCGGATGGCTACACCTTC; size: few; J: TRBJ1-2; D: -; V: TRBV4-2
CDR3: CASRKNRAGANVLTF; DNA: TGTGCCAGCAGGAAAAACAGGGCTGGGGCCAACGTCCTGACTTTC; size: few; J: TRBJ2-6; D: -; V: TRBV5-6
CDR3: CASSPPEVTGELFF; DNA: TGTGCCAGCTCACCGCCGGAGGTTACCGGGGAGCTGTTTTTT; size: -; J: TRBJ2-2; D: -; V: TRBV18
CDR3: CASSTEPLQETQYF; DNA: TGTGCCAGTAGTACCGAGCCGCTACAAGAGACCCAGTACTTC; size: -; J: TRBJ2-5; D: -; V: TRBV19
CDR3: CASSVAGGPVDTQYF; DNA: TGTGCCAGCAGCGTAGCGGGAGGGCCTGTCGATACGCAGTATTTT; size: -; J: TRBJ2-3; D: TRBD2; V: TRBV9
CDR3: CASSVTENTEAFF; DNA: TGTGCCAGCAGCGTGACAGAGAACACTGAAGCTTTCTTT; size: -; J: TRBJ1-1; D: -; V: TRBV7-2
CDR3: CASSVDDRGPSEQYF; DNA: TGTGCCAGCAGCGTAGACGACAGGGGGCCTTCCGAGCAGTACTTC; size: -; J: TRBJ2-7; D: TRBD1; V: TRBV9
CDR3: CASSPGSPQYF; DNA: TGCGCCAGCAGCCCGGGGAGTCCCCAGTACTTC; size: -; J: TRBJ2-5; D: -; V: TRBV5-1
CDR3: CASSEYRGEQFF; DNA: TGCGCCAGCAGTGAGTACCGCGGTGAGCAGTTCTTC; size: -; J: TRBJ2-1; D: -; V: TRBV10-2
CDR3: CASRNGLAYNSPLHF; DNA: TGTGCCAGCAGGAACGGTTTGGCCTATAATTCACCCCTCCACTTT; size: -; J: TRBJ1-6; D: -; V: TRBV6-5
CDR3: CASSQGKQYF; DNA: TGTGCCAGCTCCCAGGGGAAGCAGTACTTC; size: -; J: TRBJ2-7; D: -; V: TRBV25-1
CDR3: CASSLGIGTEIYEQYF; DNA: TGCGCCAGCAGCTTGGGCATAGGGACAGAGATCTACGAGCAGTACTTC; size: -; J: TRBJ2-7; D: TRBD1; V: TRBV5-1
CDR3: CASREDPGETQYF; DNA: TGTGCCAGCAGGGAGGACCCTGGGGAGACCCAGTACTTC; size: -; J: TRBJ2-5; D: -; V: TRBV28
CDR3: CASSRTSSTDTQYF; DNA: TGCGCCAGCAGCCGGACTAGCAGCACAGATACGCAGTATTTT; size: -; J: TRBJ2-3; D: TRBD2; V: TRBV10-2
CDR3: CASVNRAGANTEAFF; DNA: TGCGCCAGCGTGAACCGGGCAGGGGCGAACACTGAAGCTTTCTTT; size: once; J: TRBJ1-1; D: -; V: TRBV4-1
CDR3: CASSLYRYGYTF; DNA: TGTGCCAGCAGTCTTTACCGGTATGGCTACACCTTC; size: few; J: TRBJ1-2; D: -; V: TRBV28
CDR3: CATSRVTSGRFEQYF; DNA: TGTGCCACCAGCAGAGTTACTAGCGGGAGATTTGAGCAGTACTTC; size: -; J: TRBJ2-7; D: TRBD2; V: TRBV15
CDR3: CASSYGGAGDEKLFF; DNA: TGTGCCAGCAGTTACGGGGGGGCGGGTGATGAAAAACTGTTTTTT; size: -; J: TRBJ1-4; D: -; V: TRBV6-6
CDR3: CASSPGTGHEKLFF; DNA: TGTGCCAGCAGCCCCGGGACTGGACATGAAAAACTGTTTTTT; size: once; J: TRBJ1-4; D: -; V: TRBV7-9
CDR3: CASSYSEGDTEAFF; DNA: TGTGCCAGCAGTTACTCAGAGGGGGACACTGAAGCTTTCTTT; size: -; J: TRBJ1-1; D: -; V: TRBV6-6